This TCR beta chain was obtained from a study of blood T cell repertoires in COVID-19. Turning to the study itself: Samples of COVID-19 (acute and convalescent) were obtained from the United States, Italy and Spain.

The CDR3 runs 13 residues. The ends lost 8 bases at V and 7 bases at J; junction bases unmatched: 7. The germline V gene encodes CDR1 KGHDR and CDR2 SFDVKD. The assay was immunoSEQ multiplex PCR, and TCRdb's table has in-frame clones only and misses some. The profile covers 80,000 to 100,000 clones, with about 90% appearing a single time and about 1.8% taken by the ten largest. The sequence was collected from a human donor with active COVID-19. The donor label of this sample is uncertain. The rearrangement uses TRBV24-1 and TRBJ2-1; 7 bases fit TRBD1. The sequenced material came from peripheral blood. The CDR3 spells CATMTGRTNEQFF. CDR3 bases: TGTGCCACCATGACAGGGAGAACTAATGAGCAGTTCTTC.